The clone carrying this T cell receptor (beta chain) was detected ten times or more. What it binds is unknown. With a duration under 3 months, ophthalmopathy in the donors showed moderate-to-severe activity, CAS ≥3 and NOSPECS ≥4. Enrollment excluded any patients with other autoimmune diseases, uncontrolled infections, pregnancy or lactation. The V end was cut by 2 bases, the J end by 0 bases, with 8 bases between. Germline V gene lookup returns CDR1 MNHEY and CDR2 SMNVEV (reference sequence). There are 16 residues in the CDR3. This entry comes from a study of Graves' ophthalmopathy and Graves' hyperthyroidism. Beta-chain TCR CDR3 regions were amplified from RNA transcripts. After a first-round RT-PCR with HTBI primers, a second-round multiplex PCR was run. TCRdb reanalysed the multiplex PCR reads using MiXCR and keeps one entry per CDR3 protein. Of roughly 500,000 distinct CDR3 sequences detected, around 14% appear once; the ten largest clones hold roughly 10%.

Study-wide results and caveats: For predicting ophthalmopathy progression, the model had about 66% sensitivity and approximately 72% specificity. Among expanded thyroid clonotypes above 0.001 frequency, most also occurred in blood.

The source is a young woman with Graves' ophthalmopathy. The chain carries TRBV27 and TRBJ2-6; possibly TRBD1 for D (6 bases). Sequenced material: blood. CDR3 DNA: TGTGCCAGCAGTTTACAGGGGCCCTCTGGGGCCAACGTCCTGACTTTC. It is translated as CASSLQGPSGANVLTF.